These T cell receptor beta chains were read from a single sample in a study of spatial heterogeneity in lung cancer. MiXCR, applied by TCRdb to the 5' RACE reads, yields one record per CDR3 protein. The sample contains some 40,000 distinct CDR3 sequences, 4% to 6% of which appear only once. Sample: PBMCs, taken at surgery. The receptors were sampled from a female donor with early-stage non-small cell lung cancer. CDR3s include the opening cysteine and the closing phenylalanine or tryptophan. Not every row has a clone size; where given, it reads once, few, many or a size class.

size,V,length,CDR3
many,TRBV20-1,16,CSARDRRGQVNYGYTF
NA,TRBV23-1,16,CASRQKHGRANYGYTF
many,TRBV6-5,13,CASSYSTGGGYTF
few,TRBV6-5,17,CASSSTPLRRGGGEQFF
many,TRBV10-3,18,CAISESPRGLHDYNEQFF
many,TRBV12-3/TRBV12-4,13,CASRFMTGNGYTF
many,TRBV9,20,CASSVDGTSGAAAPTDTQYF
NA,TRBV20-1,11,CSASLPYEQYF
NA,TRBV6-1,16,CASRRGQGGPLGPQHF
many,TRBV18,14,CASSLPGTLYEQYF
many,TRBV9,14,CASSVAGTTGEQYF
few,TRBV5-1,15,CASSLLGLAEETQYF
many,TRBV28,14,CASSLFRQGDEAFF
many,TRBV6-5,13,CASSDWDRYTQYF
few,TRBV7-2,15,CASSWGTGLNTEAFF
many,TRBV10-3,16,CAISESTGLYNSPLHF
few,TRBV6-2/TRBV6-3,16,CASRYAGGPTNYGYTF
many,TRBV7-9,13,CASSLTTGPEQYF
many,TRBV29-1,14,CSARGTGRYEKLFF
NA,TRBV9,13,CASSVDYDDTQYF
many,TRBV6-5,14,CASSLLSSYNEQFF
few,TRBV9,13,CASSASPGQPQHF
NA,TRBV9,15,CASSVEDRSKYGYTF
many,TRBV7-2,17,CASSLERPGTGDEKLFF